This is a list of T cell receptor beta chains from one sample in a study of Ad26.COV2.S vaccination and SARS-CoV-2 variants. TCRdb keeps only in-frame clones here, not all; method: immunoSEQ multiplex PCR. The top ten clones hold approximately 3.5% of a sample with 300,000 to 400,000 clones, about 85% of them seen once. The specimen comprised peripheral blood, sampled in a trial of Ad26.COV2.S vaccine versus placebo. The origin of the receptors is a person between 18 and 59 years old who received the Ad26.COV2.S COVID-19 vaccine or a placebo. CDR3s leave out the opening cysteine and the closing phenylalanine or tryptophan.

V	J	CDR3
TRBV15	TRBJ1-6	ATSRRRTGRGSSYNSPLH
TRBV12-5	TRBJ1-2	ASGLEYAREVEANYGYT
TRBV7-9	TRBJ1-1	ASSLSDGKEAF
TRBV19	TRBJ2-7	ASSVAGRISYEQY
TRBV11-2	TRBJ2-7	ASSPVRGSGAYEQY
TRBV7-2	TRBJ2-3	ASSLEGSGGLFTDTQY
TRBV5-1	TRBJ2-3	ASSFGGRGTDTQY
TRBV2	TRBJ1-2	ASSSGQYYGYT
TRBV19	TRBJ2-1	ASREQGASYNEQF
TRBV19	TRBJ1-1	ASSITGQGLAF
TRBV18	TRBJ2-2	ASSRQGGAAGELF
TRBV12-5	TRBJ2-1	ASGPASGWVDEQF
TRBV6-1	TRBJ1-5	ASSEPGPRWQPQH
TRBV10-2	TRBJ2-2	ASSEISAGTGELF
TRBV10-2	TRBJ1-1	ASRAGTENTEAF
TRBV6-5	TRBJ2-7	ASSYSAASSYEQY
TRBV6-1	TRBJ1-2	ASSEIGYGYT
TRBV11-3	TRBJ2-1	ASSRGLAIYNEQF
TRBV28	TRBJ2-1	ASSLWTAGGYNEQF
TRBV18	TRBJ2-3	ASSQAINTDTQY
TRBV27	TRBJ2-1	ASSLLGPRRRQF
TRBV5-1	TRBJ1-3	ASSSGGSARGNTIY
TRBV28	TRBJ1-2	ASSLRDGYYGYT
TRBV7-9	TRBJ1-2	ASSSTENYGYT
TRBV15	TRBJ2-7	ATSLTENVYEQY
TRBV7-6	TRBJ2-7	ASSLGLARSGTGLSYEQY
TRBV6-6	TRBJ2-6	ASEKRSSGANVLT
TRBV5-5	TRBJ2-3	ASSSLAGKTSTDTQY
TRBV18	TRBJ2-3	ASSPAPGPSTDTQY
TRBV21-1	TRBJ1-5	ASSKGRRSTGTRNQPQH
TRBV7-2	TRBJ1-2	ASSSGQAIYGYT
TRBV18	TRBJ1-6	ASSPKEGVVYSPLH
TRBV7-9	TRBJ2-5	ASSLAYPESQETQY
TRBV30	TRBJ2-5	AWSVRRTSGYQETQY
TRBV5-4	TRBJ2-2	ASSGGLNTGELF
TRBV5-1	TRBJ2-1	ASWGIQYDEQF
TRBV19	TRBJ1-6	ASSIEGVTSYNSPLH
TRBV12-3/TRBV12-4	TRBJ1-1	ASSYGVGTEAF
TRBV4-3	TRBJ2-5	ASSQGSLAGGLQETQY
TRBV7-2	TRBJ2-1	ASSFLRSSSYNEQF
TRBV14	TRBJ2-2	ASSARWDPNTGELF
TRBV13	TRBJ1-2	ASSLGDSNYGYT
TRBV27	TRBJ2-1	ASSLSGNEQF
TRBV19	TRBJ2-1	ASSTQGGAGYNEQF
TRBV29-1	TRBJ2-5	SGMARTYQETQY
TRBV15	TRBJ1-2	ATSREDTGTGDGYT
TRBV5-6	TRBJ2-3	ASSPGQDRTDTQY
TRBV4-1	TRBJ2-1	ASSQAPVGSGKTNEQF
TRBV2	TRBJ2-4	ASSLSLAPKNIQY
TRBV10-1	TRBJ1-2	ASSEMGAPSSEQAPIGYGYT
TRBV6-4	TRBJ2-1	ASSDRTSGAKEQF
TRBV6-5	TRBJ2-7	ASSYGGRRH
TRBV28	TRBJ1-4	ASRSGGGGEKLF
TRBV6-2/TRBV6-3	TRBJ1-2	ASSYPTVGYT
TRBV19	TRBJ2-5	ASSIGSDGQTQY
TRBV11-2	TRBJ1-3	ASSSPLPRGYRSGNTIY
TRBV10-1	TRBJ2-7	ASSESIYEQY
TRBV7-2	TRBJ2-5	ASSGGWLAGQEETQY